Listed below are T cell receptor beta chains from one sample, sequenced in a study of cytomegalovirus exposure and HLA in healthy donors. Clones were sequenced by immunoSEQ multiplex PCR, and TCRdb holds only the in-frame ones, with some missing. Of approximately 240,000 clones listed, approximately 82% are singletons. Sequenced input: PBMCs. Receptors originate from a middle-aged woman in good health and CMV-seronegative. The conserved cysteine and the conserved F or W are not part of the CDR3 here. Fields, in order: clone size, V gene, J gene, CDR3 protein. Clone sizes are given selectively: once, few, many, or a class where the clone is expanded.

clone_size: NA
v_call: TRBV7-2
j_call: TRBJ1-1
cdr3_aa: ASSFQVTNTEAF

clone_size: NA
v_call: TRBV5-6
j_call: TRBJ2-1
cdr3_aa: ASSLGSLAGGSYNEQF

clone_size: NA
v_call: TRBV5-1
j_call: TRBJ2-3
cdr3_aa: ASSRRAGASTDTQY

clone_size: once
v_call: TRBV4-2
j_call: TRBJ2-3
cdr3_aa: ASSQEGSGGAMSTDTQY

clone_size: NA
v_call: TRBV7-6
j_call: TRBJ1-1
cdr3_aa: ASSPGQANTEAF

clone_size: few
v_call: TRBV5-6
j_call: TRBJ2-1
cdr3_aa: ASSLRVNEQF

clone_size: NA
v_call: TRBV4-1
j_call: TRBJ2-7
cdr3_aa: ASSPLDGQGYEQY

clone_size: NA
v_call: TRBV19
j_call: TRBJ1-2
cdr3_aa: ASSAFFGGTNYGYT

clone_size: NA
v_call: TRBV6-5
j_call: TRBJ1-2
cdr3_aa: ASSSPRGGEDGYT

clone_size: few
v_call: TRBV7-3
j_call: TRBJ2-1
cdr3_aa: ASSPSGGYNEQF

clone_size: NA
v_call: TRBV5-4
j_call: TRBJ2-5
cdr3_aa: ASSLGGGGAGQETQY

clone_size: NA
v_call: TRBV12-2
j_call: TRBJ2-7
cdr3_aa: ASRFQGWNEQY

clone_size: NA
v_call: TRBV7-2
j_call: TRBJ1-6
cdr3_aa: ASSSYRGSYNSPLH

clone_size: NA
v_call: TRBV5-4
j_call: TRBJ1-2
cdr3_aa: ASSLPWTGMGNYGYT

clone_size: NA
v_call: TRBV14
j_call: TRBJ1-1
cdr3_aa: ASSQEEMNTEAF

clone_size: NA
v_call: TRBV6-6
j_call: TRBJ2-5
cdr3_aa: ASSYSPLGGGETQY

clone_size: few
v_call: TRBV5-6
j_call: TRBJ1-2
cdr3_aa: ASSLRDRAYGYT

clone_size: NA
v_call: TRBV6-6
j_call: TRBJ2-5
cdr3_aa: ASGQGGQETQY

clone_size: NA
v_call: TRBV15
j_call: TRBJ1-2
cdr3_aa: ATSPTEGANYGYT

clone_size: NA
v_call: TRBV5-6
j_call: TRBJ1-1
cdr3_aa: ASGGDTEAF

clone_size: NA
v_call: TRBV5-6
j_call: TRBJ2-3
cdr3_aa: ASSAADTQY

clone_size: NA
v_call: TRBV9
j_call: TRBJ2-7
cdr3_aa: ASSQGQDTPEQY

clone_size: NA
v_call: TRBV19
j_call: TRBJ1-1
cdr3_aa: TSSNDKTGKSF

clone_size: NA
v_call: TRBV5-4
j_call: TRBJ1-2
cdr3_aa: ASSLTTTGGGYT

clone_size: few
v_call: TRBV6-1
j_call: TRBJ1-5
cdr3_aa: ASSEEGQVGH

clone_size: NA
v_call: TRBV6-1
j_call: TRBJ1-4
cdr3_aa: ASSEVETQATNEKLF

clone_size: NA
v_call: TRBV6-5
j_call: TRBJ1-2
cdr3_aa: ASRRQENYGYT

clone_size: NA
v_call: TRBV7-9
j_call: TRBJ2-1
cdr3_aa: ASSSISGTGNYNEQF

clone_size: NA
v_call: TRBV6-5
j_call: TRBJ2-3
cdr3_aa: ASSYSRGGTDTQY

clone_size: NA
v_call: TRBV9
j_call: TRBJ1-3
cdr3_aa: ASSVGSLANTIY

clone_size: few
v_call: TRBV5-6
j_call: TRBJ1-2
cdr3_aa: ASSAGNGGYT

clone_size: NA
v_call: TRBV7-6
j_call: TRBJ2-7
cdr3_aa: ASSLKGSAAGGFSYEQY

clone_size: NA
v_call: TRBV7-9
j_call: TRBJ1-1
cdr3_aa: ASSLELSIEAF

clone_size: NA
v_call: TRBV28
j_call: TRBJ2-5
cdr3_aa: ASSPWETSGFETQY

clone_size: NA
v_call: TRBV6-5
j_call: TRBJ1-1
cdr3_aa: ASSYTRVTLEAF

clone_size: NA
v_call: TRBV7-2
j_call: TRBJ2-1
cdr3_aa: ASSLVAQGRTYNEQF

clone_size: NA
v_call: TRBV6-6
j_call: TRBJ1-1
cdr3_aa: ASSYGQGAWTEAF

clone_size: NA
v_call: TRBV7-6
j_call: TRBJ2-1
cdr3_aa: ASSLGLAPNNEQF

clone_size: NA
v_call: TRBV2
j_call: TRBJ1-2
cdr3_aa: ASSRPGVNYGYT

clone_size: NA
v_call: TRBV18
j_call: TRBJ1-1
cdr3_aa: ASSPGRVNTEAF

clone_size: NA
v_call: TRBV7-2
j_call: TRBJ2-5
cdr3_aa: ASSMTDRRQETQY

clone_size: few
v_call: TRBV6-6
j_call: TRBJ2-2
cdr3_aa: ASSSGGNGELF

clone_size: NA
v_call: TRBV21-1
j_call: TRBJ1-1
cdr3_aa: ASSYDGVNTEAF

clone_size: NA
v_call: TRBV7-6
j_call: TRBJ1-2
cdr3_aa: ASSLASGQGDYGYT

clone_size: NA
v_call: TRBV27
j_call: TRBJ2-7
cdr3_aa: ASRETPTYEQY

clone_size: NA
v_call: TRBV9
j_call: TRBJ2-1
cdr3_aa: ASSPGGGHYNEQF

clone_size: NA
v_call: TRBV28
j_call: TRBJ1-2
cdr3_aa: ASSLNLSYGYT

clone_size: NA
v_call: TRBV6-6
j_call: TRBJ1-2
cdr3_aa: ASSYGQGTDGYT

clone_size: NA
v_call: TRBV27
j_call: TRBJ1-5
cdr3_aa: ASSFRGGGSNQPQH

clone_size: many
v_call: TRBV18
j_call: TRBJ1-1
cdr3_aa: ASSTQGALNTEAF

clone_size: few
v_call: TRBV28
j_call: TRBJ1-6
cdr3_aa: ASSSGQGNSPLH